This record concerns one TCR beta chain sequence. This clonotype was observed a handful of times. The specificity of this receptor is unknown. Base qualities were left out, and no much larger clone turns up one base away. This sample stems from a study of blood T cells in healthy people across ages (dated by TCRdb to between 2014 and 2016). With respect to the entire study: In model experiments, template switching captured roughly one uniquely barcoded TCR beta cDNA molecule for every two T cells. To track age-related changes in TCR beta repertoire diversity, the study relied on deep sequencing normalized with unique cDNA molecular identifiers. The donors were split into four age groups: young (average about 16 years), middle-aged (roughly 40), aged (over 55) and long-lived (more than 80). Donors of different ages were randomly distributed across sequencing lanes to avoid experimental bias. For two donors (one aged 18 to 30 and one aged 80 or older), the study analyzed two additional independent replicas of 1 million unique cDNA reads from the same blood draw. Results the study describes overall, beyond this receptor: Observed TCR beta diversity per million T cells fell roughly linearly with age, and a significant reduction was already apparent by age around 40. Since profiling was done on bulk unsorted PBMCs, naive and antigen-experienced compartments could not be conclusively compared. The CMV infection status of donors was not known, potentially confounding age-related changes in expanded clonotypes. The percentage of naive T cells measured by flow cytometry correlated strongly with observed TCR beta diversity. Compared with the aged group, the long-lived group had more naive CD4+ T cells, fewer expanded clones and increased TCR diversity, a pattern suggesting age selection. Total diversity estimates from one million sequenced T cells were considered lower bounds and underestimates.

The library came from 5' RACE. The reads were generated on an Illumina HiSeq 2500. A second about 7 to 12 cycle PCR used a sample-barcoded 5' primer and a J-beta primer mix. Each TCR beta cDNA molecule received a unique molecular identifier from a template-switch 5' adaptor carrying 12 random nucleotides. Each sample yielded at least 2.5 million CDR3-containing paired-end reads. First-strand cDNA synthesis was performed from all RNA using the Mint cDNA synthesis kit, with priming by a TRBC-specific oligonucleotide. Following uracil-DNA glycosylase treatment, all cDNA underwent a first 18-cycle PCR with the universal primers M1SS and BC2_uni_R. On the authors' methods: Each sample was normalized by randomly selecting 1 million high-quality reads, each carrying a distinct molecular identifier. Instead of being binned into consensus sequences, reads that shared molecular identifiers were thrown out. CDR3 identification, clonotype clustering and error correction used MiTCR with a Q25 quality threshold and the strictest error-elimination algorithm. A nonparametric unseen species model with Euler transformation was used to estimate lower-bound total TCR beta diversity. Using fastp trimming at Q25 and MiXCR clonotype assembly, TCRdb reanalyzed the public sequencing data and kept in-frame beta chains. Each entry merges the rows of one CDR3 protein and shows their most common DNA and genes. TCRdb, not the original authors, processed these V and J calls. This sample comprises hundreds of thousands of distinct CDR3 sequences, around 38% of them detected only once. 30% of the sample rests with the top ten.

The 35 to 40 donors, aged about 6 to 95 years, were systemically healthy Caucasian individuals from Russia. About 9.1 milliliters of peripheral blood were collected from each donor into EDTA-treated Vacutainer tubes. PBMCs were isolated by Ficoll-Paque density-gradient centrifugation, with at least 6 million obtained per sample. Trizol reagent was used to extract total RNA from PBMCs, with at least 6 micrograms per sample. For every donor, flow cytometry on a PBMC aliquot measured the percentage of naive CD45RAhigh/CD27high T cells. The CDR3 contains 15 residues, cysteine and phenylalanine counted. Only the CDR3 DNA is retained, 45 bases long and in frame from the first base. Reading the germline V gene gives CDR1 SGHTA and CDR2 FQGTGA. V loses 3 bases, J loses 1 base, and the germline ends lie 9 bases apart.

Material: blood. This clonotype was sampled from a man at least 80 years old in good health. The receptor chain draws on TRBV7-3 and TRBJ2-2; tentative D gene TRBD2, with 6 bases matching. The encoded CDR3 is CASSLGGWNTGELFF. The bases are TGTGCCAGCAGCTTGGGGGGTTGGAACACCGGGGAGCTGTTTTTT.